The next 9 T cell receptor beta chains were all read from a single sample in a study of T cell repertoires in cytomegalovirus infection. TCRdb re-derived calls from the reads in MiXCR, one entry per CDR3 protein. Here the sample spans about 110,000 distinct CDR3 sequences, under 50% being singletons. What these receptors recognize is not known. The specimen comprised CD8+ T cells from cultured PBMCs, sampled from culture after CMV antigen stimulation. The source of these receptors is a human donor in good health (CMV status not recorded). Some clones in this sample may be carry-over from other donors' samples.

The gene calls are TRBV7-6 and TRBJ2-7; 8 bases are a match to TRBD2. The CDR3 consists of 13 residues. V lost 5 bases and J lost 4; bases outside the gene matches: 4. Per germline, CDR1 SGHVS and CDR2 FNYEAQ. CDR3 residues: CASSPGGGYEQYF. In DNA, the CDR3 is TGTGCCAGCAGCCCCGGGGGGGGTTACGAGCAGTACTTC.

V usage is TRBV12-3 or TRBV12-4 and J usage is TRBJ1-2, with D unclear. This CDR3 comprises 16 residues. V lost 2 bases, J lost 2 bases, and 15 bases lay in between. DNA for the CDR3: TGTGCCAGCAGTTTAAGTGGCTGGGAATCAAACTATGGCTACACCTTC. It specifies CASSLSGWESNYGYTF.

The chain is built from TRBV19 and TRBJ1-1; TRBD1 might be the D (5 bases). Trimming took 7 bases from V and 4 from J, leaving 10 bases between them. This CDR3 has 12 residues. Germline V gene sequence: CDR1 LNHDA, CDR2 SQIVND (reference sequence). The DNA for the CDR3 is TGTGCCAGTATGTACGGGGGCACTGAAGCTTTCTTT. The encoded protein is CASMYGGTEAFF.

The gene calls are TRBV27 and TRBJ2-7, with D unclear. Trimming left V 8 bases short and J 3 bases short, with 14 bases between. Germline values: CDR1 MNHEY, CDR2 SMNVEV (reference sequence). The CDR3 spans 13 residues. Written as DNA, the CDR3 is TGTGCCAGCGCCCTTACAGTGTTCTACGAGCAGTACTTC. The encoded protein is CASALTVFYEQYF.

The rearrangement links TRBV20-1 to TRBJ2-3; 8 bases agree with TRBD1. Germline CDR1 and CDR2: DFQATT and SNEGSKA (reference sequence). Trimming took 7 bases from V and 2 from J; bases not matched to a gene: 8. There are 14 residues in the CDR3. The CDR3 DNA reads as TGCAGTGTGACAGGGGCCGTAGACACAGATACGCAGTATTTT. Translated, it gives CSVTGAVDTDTQYF.

This CDR3 reads CASSLNTGYTEAFF. The CDR3 DNA is TGTGCCAGCAGTTTAAATACAGGGTACACTGAAGCTTTCTTT. The chain uses TRBV27 and TRBJ1-1; TRBD1 is a possible D gene (6 bases). V was shortened by 2 bases and J by 3 bases, with 10 bases between the two germline ends. Germline CDR1 is MNHEY and CDR2 is SMNVEV (reference sequence). This CDR3 spans 14 amino acids.

This clonotype has only a few counts. This sequence joins TRBV7-8 and TRBJ2-3; D gene uncertain. Between the trimmed V and J ends, which lost 5 bases and 1 base, there was a span of 4 bases. The CDR3 runs 12 residues. Germline CDR1 reads SGHVS; CDR2 reads FQNEAQ. DNA of the CDR3: TGTGCCAGCAGCCCGCGCACAGATACGCAGTATTTT. It specifies CASSPRTDTQYF.

This clonotype occurred once. This sequence joins TRBV27 and TRBJ1-2; a weak D match, TRBD1 (5 bases). Per the germline V gene, CDR1 is MNHEY and CDR2 is SMNVEV (reference sequence). Trimming cost V 9 bases and J 6 bases, with 20 bases left between them. CDR3 length equals 14 residues. The CDR3 region has the DNA TGTGCCAGTATGTTGCAAGGCGGAGGGGATGGCTACACCTTC. This translates into CASMLQGGGDGYTF.

This clonotype was observed a handful of times. The chain links TRBV5-1 to TRBJ1-1, with D tentatively TRBD1 (6 bases). Germline V gene lookup returns CDR1 SGHRS and CDR2 YFSETQ. Trimming took 2 bases from V and 8 from J, leaving 28 bases between them. The CDR3 runs 18 residues. The CDR3 loop is CASSLGDIGGRPQDEAFF. The CDR3 DNA follows: TGCGCCAGCAGCTTAGGGGACATCGGAGGCAGGCCCCAGGACGAAGCTTTCTTT. Filled out from reference TRBV5-1 and TRBJ1-1, the complete variable domain reads KAGVTQTPRYLIKTRGQQVTLSCSPISGHRSVSWYQQTPGQGLQFLFEYFSETQRNKGNFPGRFSGRQFSNSRSEMNVSTLELGDSALYLCASSLGDIGGRPQDEAFFGQGTRLTVV.